The rows below give T cell receptor beta chains drawn from one sample of a study of patients and donors after allogeneic stem cell transplantation. TCRdb recomputed calls from the RT-PCR reads with MiXCR, one row per CDR3 protein. The data hold roughly 30,000 distinct CDR3 sequences, with about 6.8% observed a single time. The sample was blood, either unsorted or a sorted T cell fraction (not recorded which). These receptors came from a human donor who was either an allogeneic HSCT recipient or a stem cell or donor lymphocyte infusion donor (not recorded which). It is not recorded whose cells these are; they may come from a transplant donor. CDR3s include the opening cysteine and the closing phenylalanine or tryptophan. D genes are given only for firm matches. The listing skips clone size in some rows; elsewhere it reads once, few, many or a size class.

d_call	v_call	clone_size	j_call	cdr3_aa	cdr3_nt
TRBD2	TRBV2	.	TRBJ2-7	CASSPGLAGNEQYF	TGTGCCAGCAGCCCGGGACTAGCGGGAAACGAGCAGTACTTC
TRBD2	TRBV28	many	TRBJ2-1	CASSLLAGGQNEQFF	TGTGCCAGCAGTTTACTAGCGGGAGGGCAGAATGAGCAGTTCTTC
.	TRBV10-3	.	TRBJ2-1	CAISSKPGRSQNEQFF	TGTGCCATCAGTTCGAAACCGGGCAGGTCCCAAAATGAGCAGTTCTTC
TRBD1	TRBV6-1	many	TRBJ2-5	CASSEMTGRETQYF	TGTGCCAGCAGTGAAATGACAGGGCGGGAGACCCAGTACTTC
.	TRBV7-8	many	TRBJ2-3	CASSLIRADGSTDTQYF	TGTGCCAGCAGCTTAATCAGGGCAGACGGGTCCACAGATACGCAGTATTTT
TRBD2	TRBV6-5	.	TRBJ2-2	CASSYSGTRRSGELFF	TGTGCCAGCAGTTACTCGGGGACTAGAAGGTCCGGGGAGCTGTTTTTT
TRBD1	TRBV7-3	many	TRBJ2-1	CASSPDRGGYNEQFF	TGTGCCAGCAGCCCAGACAGGGGTGGCTACAATGAGCAGTTCTTC
.	TRBV6-6	many	TRBJ2-7	CASRRGQYNEQYF	TGTGCCAGCAGACGCGGACAGTACAACGAGCAGTACTTC
.	TRBV4-2	many	TRBJ2-7	CASSPRGAGNYEQYF	TGTGCCAGCAGCCCCCGGGGGGCAGGGAACTACGAGCAGTACTTC
.	TRBV7-9	many	TRBJ1-2	CASSLGAGEDGYTF	TGTGCCAGCAGCTTAGGTGCAGGGGAGGATGGCTACACCTTC
TRBD1	TRBV28	many	TRBJ1-2	CASRGQRAVGYDYTF	TGTGCCAGCCGGGGACAGCGCGCGGTGGGGTATGACTACACCTTC
.	TRBV25-1	once	TRBJ1-1	CASSEQGRGSTEAFF	TGTGCCAGCAGTGAACAGGGCAGGGGTTCCACTGAAGCTTTCTTT
.	TRBV11-1	many	TRBJ2-7	CASSGTGGYEQYF	TGTGCCAGCAGTGGGACTGGGGGTTACGAGCAGTACTTC
.	TRBV7-9	many	TRBJ2-7	CASSLGFGTPLWYF	TGTGCCAGCAGCTTGGGGTTCGGAACGCCCCTTTGGTACTTC
.	TRBV3-1	.	TRBJ1-1	CASSSWGQGTTEAFF	TGTGCCAGCAGCTCCTGGGGTCAGGGGACTACTGAAGCTTTCTTT
TRBD2	TRBV20-1	many	TRBJ2-1	CSATRLAGGTYNEQFF	TGCAGTGCTACCCGACTAGCGGGAGGGACCTACAATGAGCAGTTCTTC
.	TRBV11-2	.	TRBJ2-7	CASSLVPGLDEQYF	TGTGCCAGCAGCTTAGTTCCGGGCCTCGACGAGCAGTACTTC
.	TRBV12-3/TRBV12-4	many	TRBJ2-7	CASSLTIYEQYF	TGTGCCAGCAGTTTGACGATCTACGAGCAGTACTTC
.	TRBV6-5	many	TRBJ2-7	CASSYSSQVWAYEQYF	TGTGCCAGCAGTTACTCATCACAGGTCTGGGCATACGAGCAGTACTTC
.	TRBV28	many	TRBJ1-2	CASSNWDYGYTF	TGTGCCAGCAGTAATTGGGACTATGGCTACACCTTC
.	TRBV5-1	many	TRBJ1-1	CASSLWDMNTEAFF	TGCGCCAGCAGCTTGTGGGATATGAACACTGAAGCTTTCTTT
.	TRBV6-1	.	TRBJ2-6	CASTPEGTSGANVLTF	TGTGCCAGCACTCCCGAAGGTACTTCTGGGGCCAACGTCCTGACTTTC
TRBD2	TRBV4-3	.	TRBJ2-7	CASSQDWAPGTSGSSYEQYF	TGCGCCAGCAGCCAAGATTGGGCGCCCGGGACTAGCGGGAGCTCCTACGAGCAGTACTTC
.	TRBV5-1	many	TRBJ2-2	CASSPRTTTGELFF	TGCGCCAGCAGCCCCAGGACTACCACCGGGGAGCTGTTTTTT
.	TRBV29-1	many	TRBJ2-2	CSVVKDARGTNTGELFF	TGCAGCGTTGTAAAGGACGCCAGAGGGACGAACACCGGGGAGCTGTTTTTT
TRBD1	TRBV29-1	many	TRBJ2-1	CSVGGDRALLNEQFF	TGCAGCGTTGGGGGGGACAGGGCCTTGTTGAATGAGCAGTTCTTC
.	TRBV10-3	many	TRBJ2-7	CASSPSGEQYF	TGTGCCAGCAGCCCCTCGGGGGAGCAGTACTTC
.	TRBV5-1	many	TRBJ2-3	CASSFNRVTDTQYF	TGCGCCAGCAGCTTCAACAGGGTGACAGATACGCAGTATTTT
TRBD2	TRBV4-1	many	TRBJ2-7	CASSQEGMASGTYEQYF	TGCGCCAGCAGCCAAGAGGGGATGGCTAGCGGAACCTACGAGCAGTACTTC
TRBD1	TRBV4-3	few	TRBJ1-1	CASSASNRGRLAEAFF	TGCGCCAGCAGCGCTAGCAACAGGGGAAGGTTGGCTGAAGCTTTCTTT
.	TRBV7-9	once	TRBJ2-1	CASRNGWNEQFF	TGTGCCAGCAGAAATGGGTGGAATGAGCAGTTCTTC
TRBD2	TRBV5-6	few	TRBJ2-1	CASSLPSSGGQFF	TGTGCCAGCAGCCTCCCTTCTAGCGGGGGTCAGTTCTTC
TRBD2	TRBV12-3/TRBV12-4	.	TRBJ2-7	CASRRSGTRGGEQYF	TGTGCCAGCAGACGTTCCGGGACTAGAGGGGGCGAGCAGTACTTC
TRBD2	TRBV29-1	many	TRBJ2-1	CSVGTSGNDNEQFF	TGCAGCGTGGGGACTAGCGGGAATGATAATGAGCAGTTCTTC
.	TRBV15	many	TRBJ1-2	CATSRGGATHGYTF	TGTGCCACCAGCAGGGGGGGGGCTACCCATGGCTACACCTTC
.	TRBV7-9	many	TRBJ2-1	CASSLQMGYNEQFF	TGTGCCAGCAGCTTACAAATGGGGTACAATGAGCAGTTCTTC
TRBD2	TRBV24-1	many	TRBJ2-5	CATSDQTGTRGRETQYF	TGTGCCACCAGTGACCAAACGGGGACTAGAGGTCGAGAGACCCAGTACTTC
.	TRBV6-6	few	TRBJ2-5	CASRLGLPSKETQYF	TGTGCCAGCAGACTCGGTCTACCCTCCAAAGAGACCCAGTACTTC
.	TRBV5-1	many	TRBJ2-5	CASSHTLWGTQETQYF	TGCGCCAGCAGCCATACTTTGTGGGGGACTCAAGAGACCCAGTACTTC
.	TRBV28	many	TRBJ2-7	CASEWREKGEQYF	TGTGCCAGCGAGTGGAGGGAAAAGGGCGAGCAGTACTTC
TRBD1	TRBV5-6	many	TRBJ1-6	CASSSPGQGYSPLHF	TGTGCCAGCAGCTCGCCGGGACAGGGCTACTCACCCCTCCACTTT